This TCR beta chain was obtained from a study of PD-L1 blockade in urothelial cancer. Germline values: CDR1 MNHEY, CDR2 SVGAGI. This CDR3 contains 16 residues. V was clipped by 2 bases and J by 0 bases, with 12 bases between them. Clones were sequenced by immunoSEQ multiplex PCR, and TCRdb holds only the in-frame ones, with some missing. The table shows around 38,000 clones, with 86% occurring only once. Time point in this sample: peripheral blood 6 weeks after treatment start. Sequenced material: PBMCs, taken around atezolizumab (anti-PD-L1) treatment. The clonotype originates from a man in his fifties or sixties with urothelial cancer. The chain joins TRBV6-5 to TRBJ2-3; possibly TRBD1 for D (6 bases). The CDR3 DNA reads TGTGCCAGCAGTTACCTCTTGGGGGCTAGCACAGATACGCAGTATTTT. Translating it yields CASSYLLGASTDTQYF.